The 9 T cell receptor beta chains presented below share a single source sample, sequenced in a study of CD8+CD57+ T cells in acquired aplastic anemia. It was genomic DNA that served as the template for profiling TCR beta VDJ and CDR3. Using its own MiXCR run on the reads, TCRdb lists one record per CDR3 protein. The data show under 200,000 distinct CDR3 sequences, 64% seen once. The sequencing input was sorted CD4+, CD8+, or CD8+CD57+ T cells (not recorded which) from PBMCs. These receptors were collected from a human donor with severe aplastic anemia or a healthy control (not recorded which).

This clonotype has a single count. This chain connects TRBV4-1 to TRBJ1-5, with 10 positions matching TRBD1. Germline trimming cut 0 bases from V and 5 bases from J; bases unmatched to any gene: 7. Per germline, CDR1 MGHRA and CDR2 YSYEKL. This CDR3 spans 17 amino acids. The CDR3 DNA is TGCGCCAGCAGCCAAGAAACGGGGACAGGGGAAGATCAGCCCCAGCATTTT. As protein: CASSQETGTGEDQPQHF.

This clonotype has at least ten counts. The chain uses TRBV9 and TRBJ1-2; 9 nucleotides line up with TRBD1. The V segment lost 0 bases and the J segment 4 bases; nucleotides outside the gene matches: 7. CDR1 is SGDLS, CDR2 YYNGEE, per germline. There are 16 residues in the CDR3. CDR3 sequence (DNA): TGTGCCAGCAGCGTAGGTGGGACAGGGATAGCCTATGGCTACACCTTC. Encoded protein: CASSVGGTGIAYGYTF.

This rearrangement joins TRBV7-8 to TRBJ2-7; 10 nucleotides match TRBD2. Trimming took 3 bases from V and 2 from J; bases not matched to a gene: 4. Germline loops: CDR1 SGHVS, CDR2 FQNEAQ. The CDR3 has 15 residues. The CDR3 DNA reads as TGTGCCAGCAGCTTCCGGAGCGGGGGGGCCTACGAGCAGTACTTC. Translation: CASSFRSGGAYEQYF.

Notes on this clonotype: The germline gene is not matched at one end of the junction; a read error may be the cause. CDR3 amino acids: CASSQEGVETQYF. The CDR3 DNA follows: TGTGCCAGCAGCCAAGAGGGCGTGGAGACCCAGTACTTC. The V call is TRBV4-1, the J call TRBJ2-5, with TRBD2 as a possible D gene (5 bases). The germline gives CDR1 MGHRA, CDR2 YSYEKL. The CDR3 sequence is 13 residues long.

The chain employs TRBV20-1 and TRBJ2-3; 9 nucleotides match TRBD1. Germline-derived CDR1 and CDR2 are DFQATT and SNEGSKA (reference sequence). The CDR3 contains 16 residues. With V trimmed by 3 bases and J by 2 bases, 9 bases remained unmatched. DNA for the CDR3: TGCAGTGCTAGTTTCGGGACAGGGAACCCCACAGATACGCAGTATTTT. It is translated as CSASFGTGNPTDTQYF.

This clonotype has at least ten counts. The chain uses TRBV14 and TRBJ1-2; 8 nucleotides line up with TRBD1. Germline V CDR1 and CDR2: SGHDN, FVKESK. CDR3 length equals 15 residues. J gave up 7 bases and V 1 base, and 8 bases lay outside the gene matches. CDR3 sequence reads: CASSQGWTGFFGYTF. The CDR3 coding sequence is TGTGCCAGCAGCCAAGGCTGGACAGGGTTTTTTGGCTACACCTTC.

The chain joins TRBV6-6 to TRBJ1-1, with D unresolved. This CDR3 contains 13 residues. Germline V gene lookup returns CDR1 MNHNY and CDR2 SVGAGI (reference sequence). V was clipped by 5 bases and J by 6 bases, with 13 bases between them. The CDR3 DNA is TGTGCCAGCAGTCCCATAGCGAGGGCTGAAGCTTTCTTT. It specifies CASSPIARAEAFF.

The CDR3 coding sequence is TGTGCCAGCAGTCTGGGTTTCGGGGAGCTGTTTTTT. Protein: CASSLGFGELFF. The V gene is TRBV2, the J gene TRBJ2-2; D gene unclear. Germline loops: CDR1 SNHLY, CDR2 FYNNEI. Trimming removed 5 bases at V and 7 bases at J, with 8 bases between. The CDR3 runs to 12 residues.

This chain links TRBV7-2 with TRBJ1-1, with 8 bases aligning to TRBD1. The CDR3 consists of 13 residues. Germline CDR1 is SGHTA and CDR2 is FQGNSA. V was pared by 3 bases and J by 5 bases, with 2 bases of the junction left unmatched. The DNA of the CDR3 is TGTGCCAGCAGCTTCGACAGGGGAACTGAAGCTTTCTTT. Translated: CASSFDRGTEAFF.